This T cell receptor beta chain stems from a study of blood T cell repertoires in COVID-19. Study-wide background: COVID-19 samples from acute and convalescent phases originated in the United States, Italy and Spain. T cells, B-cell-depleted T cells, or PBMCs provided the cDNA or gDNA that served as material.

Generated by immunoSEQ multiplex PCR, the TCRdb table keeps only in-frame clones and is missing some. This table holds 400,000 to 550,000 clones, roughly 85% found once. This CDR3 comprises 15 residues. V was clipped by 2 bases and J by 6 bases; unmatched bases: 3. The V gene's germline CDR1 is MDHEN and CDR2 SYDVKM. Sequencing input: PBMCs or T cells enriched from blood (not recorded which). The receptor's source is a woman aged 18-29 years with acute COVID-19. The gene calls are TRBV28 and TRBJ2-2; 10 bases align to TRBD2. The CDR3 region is CASSLLAGVAGELFF. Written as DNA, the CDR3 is TGTGCCAGCAGTTTACTAGCGGGAGTGGCCGGGGAGCTGTTTTTT.